These 25 T cell receptor beta chains came from one sample sequenced in a study of molecular identifiers for immune sequencing clone quantification. MiXCR, run by TCRdb on the PCR reads, gives a single entry per CDR3 protein. Of some 66,000 distinct CDR3 sequences in the sample, about 19% were seen once. The sequenced sample consisted of naive CD8+ T cells from blood, with Jurkat cell RNA spiked in. The subset was: FACS-sorted CD8+CD4-CCR7+CD45RA+ naive T cells. The receptors originated from a human donor in good health. Some libraries in this study had Jurkat cell RNA spiked in.

Remarks on this clonotype: A much larger clone sits a single nucleotide away, making a read error possible. This chain links TRBV27 with TRBJ2-7; perhaps TRBD1 as D (5 bases). CDR1 is MNHEY and CDR2 is SMNVEV in the germline V gene (reference sequence). The CDR3 consists of 14 residues. The CDR3 DNA reads TGTGCCAGCAATTTATTTCAGGGTTCCTACGAGCAGTACTTC. Amino acid sequence: CASNLFQGSYEQYF.

A note on this clonotype: A much more abundant neighbour one base away suggests this may be a read error. CDR3: CASSPEGVGQPRHF. DNA for the CDR3: TGTGCCAGCAGCCCTGAAGGGGTCGGTCAGCCCCGGCATTTT. The chain couples TRBV9 to TRBJ1-5, with D perhaps TRBD1 (5 bases). Germline values: CDR1 SGDLS, CDR2 YYNGEE. This CDR3 has 14 residues.

V is TRBV6-5 and J is TRBJ1-2; weak D call: TRBD1 (5 bases). The CDR3 totals 15 residues. V was trimmed by 3 bases and J by 0 bases, leaving 11 bases between them. Per the germline V gene, CDR1 is MNHEY and CDR2 is SVGAGI. CDR3 DNA sequence: TGTGCCAGCAGTTATGGAGCAGGGTCTAACTATGGCTACACCTTC. Protein sequence: CASSYGAGSNYGYTF.

V is TRBV27 and J is TRBJ1-4; D is undetermined. Trimming pared 5 bases from V and 2 bases from J, leaving 12 bases between. The germline V gene has CDR1 MNHEY and CDR2 SMNVEV (reference sequence). The CDR3 loop spans 15 amino acids. The CDR3 sequence is CASSPDGITNEKLFF. In DNA form, the CDR3 reads TGTGCCAGCAGTCCTGACGGGATCACTAATGAAAAACTGTTTTTT.

This clonotype was observed many times. V and J are TRBV3-1 and TRBJ1-5; the D gene is possibly TRBD1 (5 bases). This CDR3 has 14 amino acids. The germline V gene encodes CDR1 LGHDT and CDR2 YNNKEL (reference sequence). Trimming shortened V by 3 bases and J by 3 bases, and 9 bases separated the two germline ends. The DNA of the CDR3 is TGTGCCAGCAGCCAGGGGGGACCCAATCAGCCCCAGCATTTT. Its translation: CASSQGGPNQPQHF.

This clonotype was seen at least ten times. CDR3 region: CATSPRPTAGPTDTQYF. The CDR3 DNA reads as TGTGCCACCAGTCCTCGACCCACAGCGGGTCCCACAGATACGCAGTATTTT. V is TRBV24-1 and J is TRBJ2-3, with D maybe TRBD2 (6 bases). The V end was cut by 6 bases, the J end by 2 bases, with 20 bases between. The germline V gene encodes CDR1 KGHDR and CDR2 SFDVKD. There are 17 residues in the CDR3.

This clonotype has more than one count but fewer than ten. This chain uses TRBV19 with TRBJ1-1; D gene unclear. V was shortened by 5 bases and J by 5 bases, with 12 bases between the two germline ends. The CDR3 contains 13 residues. The V gene's germline CDR1 is LNHDA and CDR2 SQIVND (reference sequence). The CDR3 coding sequence is TGTGCCAGTAGTGCCTGGAGCCGAACTGAAGCTTTCTTT. As protein: CASSAWSRTEAFF.

This clonotype was seen a handful of times. The CDR3 nucleotides are TGTGCCAGCAACCCCGACAGACCTTACAATGAGCAGTTCTTC. This codes for CASNPDRPYNEQFF. The chain has TRBV28 and TRBJ2-1; possibly TRBD1 for D (5 bases). The V end was cut by 7 bases, the J end by 4 bases, with 14 bases between. This CDR3 is built from 14 residues. Germline-derived CDR1 and CDR2 are MDHEN and SYDVKM.

This clonotype appeared a few times. This may arise from a read error, as a much more abundant clone is one base away. J is TRBJ1-3 and V is TRBV6-5; no firm D call. V was trimmed by 3 bases and J by 0 bases, leaving 9 bases between them. Germline V gene lookup returns CDR1 MNHEY and CDR2 SVGAGI. The CDR3 spans 15 residues. CDR3 in amino acids: CASSYRIASGNTIYF. CDR3 bases: TGTGCCAGCAGTTATCGGATAGCCTCTGGAAACACCATATATTTT.

A note on this clonotype: This may be a read error, as it is one base from a much larger clone. The V gene is TRBV6-2 or TRBV6-3, the J gene TRBJ1-5; no definite D call. Germline V gene sequence: CDR1 MNHEY, CDR2 SVGEGT. This CDR3 comprises 14 residues. CDR3 loop: CASSQAQSNPPQHF. The CDR3 DNA reads TGTGCCAGCAGTCAGGCACAGAGCAATCCGCCCCAGCATTTT.

Comment on this clonotype: No conserved phenylalanine or tryptophan is present at the end of the CDR3, so a read error is the likely explanation. The rearrangement links TRBV7-2 to TRBJ2-7; TRBD2 agrees at 7 bases. Germline lookup yields CDR1 SGHTA and CDR2 FQGNSA. The CDR3 spans 14 residues. Germline trimming cut 5 bases from V and 6 bases from J; bases unmatched to any gene: 10. The CDR3 loop reads CASSHPGGVSEQYL. The CDR3 DNA is TGTGCCAGCAGCCACCCGGGGGGAGTTAGCGAGCAGTACCTC.

This clonotype was recorded at least ten times. V gene TRBV24-1 combines with J gene TRBJ2-1; possible D gene TRBD2, 6 bases. V gave up 4 bases and J gave up 4 bases, with 19 bases separating them. CDR3 length: 17 amino acids. CDR1 and CDR2 from the germline V gene are KGHDR and SFDVKD. CDR3 DNA sequence: TGTGCCACCAGTGAATCAGTATGGGGAGGACATTACAATGAGCAGTTCTTC. Encoded protein: CATSESVWGGHYNEQFF.

This clonotype was picked up many times. The chain couples TRBV29-1 to TRBJ2-7; perhaps TRBD1 as D (6 bases). The CDR3 extends over 14 amino acids. The V end was cut by 4 bases, the J end by 0 bases, with 13 bases between. CDR1 is SQVTM, CDR2 ANQGSEA, per germline. CDR3 bases: TGCAGCGTTGCAGAGGGGGTAAGCTCCTACGAGCAGTACTTC. It is translated as CSVAEGVSSYEQYF.

The table lists this clonotype with many counts. This chain links TRBV6-6 with TRBJ2-7; TRBD1 might be the D (6 bases). V lost 9 bases to trimming and J lost 2 bases, with 11 bases between them. CDR1 MNHNY and CDR2 SVGAGI come from the germline V gene (reference sequence). The CDR3 is made up of 12 amino acids. The DNA of the CDR3 is TGTGCCAGTGCTCAGGGGACCTACGAGCAGTACTTC. This gives the protein CASAQGTYEQYF.

V and J are TRBV18 and TRBJ1-3; tentatively, D is TRBD1 (5 bases). The germline V and J ends were trimmed by 0 bases and 1 base, with 7 bases remaining between them. Germline CDR1 reads KGHSH; CDR2 reads LQKENI. This CDR3 contains 15 residues. CDR3 sequence reads: CASSPPPGSGNTIYF. CDR3 in DNA: TGTGCCAGCTCACCACCTCCAGGGTCTGGAAACACCATATATTTT.

The chain has TRBV6-5 and TRBJ2-7; perhaps D is TRBD1 or TRBD2 (5 bases each). Germline CDR1 is MNHEY and CDR2 is SVGAGI. This CDR3 has 14 amino acids. The germline V and J ends were trimmed by 6 bases and 2 bases, with 14 bases remaining between them. In DNA form, the CDR3 reads TGTGCCAGCAGCGGGGCAATCCGCGCCTACGAGCAGTACTTC. Amino acids: CASSGAIRAYEQYF.

This clonotype has a count of ten or more. CDR3 sequence: CASWVGGNTGELFF. Written as DNA, the CDR3 is TGTGCCAGTTGGGTAGGGGGGAACACCGGGGAGCTGTTTTTT. V is TRBV6-2 or TRBV6-3 and J is TRBJ2-2; TRBD1 is a possible D gene (6 bases). Trimming left V 9 bases short and J 1 base short, with 12 bases between. The CDR3 contains 14 residues. Germline lookup yields CDR1 MNHEY and CDR2 SVGEGT.

Points on this clonotype: The junction shows a germline mismatch at one end, possibly a read error. The chain links TRBV5-3 to TRBJ2-1; a possible D gene is TRBD1 (5 bases). TRBV5-3 is annotated as an ORF whose role is uncertain. The CDR3 covers 12 residues. CDR3 nucleotides: TGTGCCAGCAGCTTGGAAGGGGCCAAGCAGTTCTTC. Translating it yields CASSLEGAKQFF.

On this clonotype: This may stem from a read error, because a much larger clone lies one nucleotide away. The CDR3 ends on some other residue instead of the conserved phenylalanine or tryptophan, so this is likely a read error. V is TRBV24-1 and J is TRBJ2-5; D unclear. In germline, CDR1 is KGHDR, CDR2 SFDVKD. This CDR3 region has 16 residues. V dropped 1 base and J dropped 2 bases, with 13 bases sitting between them. CDR3 in DNA: TGTGCCACCAGTGATTTATCCTCGACCGAACAAGAGACCCAGTACTTA. Translated, it gives CATSDLSSTEQETQYL.

This clonotype was found a few times. V gene TRBV20-1 combines with J gene TRBJ2-1; TRBD2 matches at 7 bases. CDR1 is DFQATT and CDR2 is SNEGSKA in the germline V gene (reference sequence). The CDR3 is 14 residues long. Unmatched junction bases numbered 6, after V lost 6 bases and J lost 1 base. CDR3 nucleotide sequence: TGCAGTGCAGAAGCGGGAATATCCTACAATGAGCAGTTCTTC. Translated, it gives CSAEAGISYNEQFF.

This clonotype came up many times. The rearrangement links TRBV7-9 to TRBJ2-3; 10 nucleotides line up with TRBD2. After removal of 1 base from V and 2 bases from J, the junction contained 6 bases not matched to a gene. This CDR3 contains 17 residues. Germline assignment: CDR1 SEHNR and CDR2 FQNEAQ (reference sequence). The CDR3 sequence: CASSLVASGSPTDTQYF. DNA for the CDR3: TGTGCCAGCAGCTTAGTGGCTAGCGGGAGTCCCACAGATACGCAGTATTTT. Using reference TRBV7-9 and TRBJ2-3 for the parts outside the CDR3, the full variable domain is DTGVSQNPRHKITKRGQNVTFRCDPISEHNRLYWYRQTLGQGPEFLTYFQNEAQLEKSRLLSDRFSAERPKGSFSTLEIQRTEQGDSAMYLCASSLVASGSPTDTQYFGPGTRLTVL.

This clonotype showed up many times. The genes are TRBV4-1 and TRBJ2-3; D is uncertain. Germline V gives CDR1 MGHRA, CDR2 YSYEKL. Trimming shortened V by 3 bases and J by 9 bases, and 13 bases separated the two germline ends. The CDR3 is made up of 13 amino acids. The CDR3 bases are TGCGCCAGCAGCCACCCAAGCGAGGAGACGCAGTATTTT. It codes for CASSHPSEETQYF.

This clonotype has a count of ten or more. This chain connects TRBV27 to TRBJ2-2; no definite D call. This CDR3 has 12 amino acids. V dropped 5 bases and J dropped 6 bases, with 7 bases sitting between them. Germline values: CDR1 MNHEY, CDR2 SMNVEV (reference sequence). The CDR3 DNA reads as TGTGCCAGCAGTCGAATGGCCGGGGAGCTGTTTTTT. Amino acid sequence: CASSRMAGELFF.

V gene TRBV19 combines with J gene TRBJ2-7, with 10 bases lining up with TRBD2. CDR3 length equals 16 residues. J lost 2 bases, V lost 5 bases, and 9 bases had no gene match. Per the germline V gene, CDR1 is LNHDA and CDR2 is SQIVND (reference sequence). For the CDR3, the DNA is TGTGCCAGTAGTGTTAGATGGACTAGCGGAACCTACGAGCAGTACTTC. Translation gives CASSVRWTSGTYEQYF.

This clonotype was seen ten or more times. The rearrangement joins TRBV20-1 to TRBJ2-1; D might be TRBD2 (6 bases). V lost 0 bases, J lost 2 bases, and 11 bases lay in between. From germline, CDR1 is DFQATT and CDR2 SNEGSKA (reference sequence). CDR3 size: 15 residues. The CDR3 protein is CSAREGLAAYNEQFF. The CDR3 DNA reads TGCAGTGCTAGAGAAGGATTAGCGGCCTACAATGAGCAGTTCTTC.